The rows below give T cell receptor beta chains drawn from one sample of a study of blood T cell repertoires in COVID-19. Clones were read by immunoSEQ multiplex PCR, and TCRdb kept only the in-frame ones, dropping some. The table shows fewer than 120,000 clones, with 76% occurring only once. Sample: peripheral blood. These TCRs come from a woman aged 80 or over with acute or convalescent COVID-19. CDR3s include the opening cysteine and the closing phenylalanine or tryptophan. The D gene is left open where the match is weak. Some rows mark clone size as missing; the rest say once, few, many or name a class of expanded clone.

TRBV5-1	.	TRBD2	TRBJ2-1	TGCGCCAGCAGCGGGGGACTAGCGGAGTACAATGAGCAGTTCTTC	CASSGGLAEYNEQFF
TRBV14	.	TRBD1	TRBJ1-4	TGTGCCAGCAGCGTACAGGGGGACGAAAAACTGTTTTTT	CASSVQGDEKLFF
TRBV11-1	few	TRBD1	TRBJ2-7	TGTGCCAGCAGCTTAGGGACAGGGCTTTTCTACGAGCAGTACTTC	CASSLGTGLFYEQYF
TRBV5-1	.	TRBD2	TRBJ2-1	TGCGCCAGCAGCTTAGGCGGGGGTGGCTACAATGAGCAGTTCTTC	CASSLGGGGYNEQFF
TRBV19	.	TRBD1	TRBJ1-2	TGTGCCAGTAGTACACCGGGACAGGGTGACGGCTACACCTTC	CASSTPGQGDGYTF
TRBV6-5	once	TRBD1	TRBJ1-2	TGTGCCAGCAGGGGGACAGGGGACGTTCACTATGGCTACACCTTC	CASRGTGDVHYGYTF
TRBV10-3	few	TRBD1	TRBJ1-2	TGTGCCATCAGTGAACAGGGGGTAACTAAGGGCTACACCTTC	CAISEQGVTKGYTF
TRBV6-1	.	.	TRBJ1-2	TGTGCCAGCAGTGAATCTTTTGGCTTTGCGGGGACTGAAGAGGATGGCTACACCTTC	CASSESFGFAGTEEDGYTF
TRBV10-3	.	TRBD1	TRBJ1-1	TGTGCCATCAGTCCCGGGACAGGGGGCGCGGGCACTGAAGCTTTCTTT	CAISPGTGGAGTEAFF
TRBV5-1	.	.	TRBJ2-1	TGCGCCAGCAGCTTGGACGTCAGGGGATACAATGAGCAGTTCTTC	CASSLDVRGYNEQFF
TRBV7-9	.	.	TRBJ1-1	TGTGCCAGCAGCTTAGCGTCGGCAGGGTGGGCTTTCTTT	CASSLASAGWAFF
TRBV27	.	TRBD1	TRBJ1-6	TGTGCCAGCAGTTTGGAGGGACAGGGGTATTCACCCCTCCACTTT	CASSLEGQGYSPLHF
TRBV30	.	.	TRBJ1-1	TGTGCCTGGAGTCGGGAGGGGGACACTGAAGCTTTCTTT	CAWSREGDTEAFF